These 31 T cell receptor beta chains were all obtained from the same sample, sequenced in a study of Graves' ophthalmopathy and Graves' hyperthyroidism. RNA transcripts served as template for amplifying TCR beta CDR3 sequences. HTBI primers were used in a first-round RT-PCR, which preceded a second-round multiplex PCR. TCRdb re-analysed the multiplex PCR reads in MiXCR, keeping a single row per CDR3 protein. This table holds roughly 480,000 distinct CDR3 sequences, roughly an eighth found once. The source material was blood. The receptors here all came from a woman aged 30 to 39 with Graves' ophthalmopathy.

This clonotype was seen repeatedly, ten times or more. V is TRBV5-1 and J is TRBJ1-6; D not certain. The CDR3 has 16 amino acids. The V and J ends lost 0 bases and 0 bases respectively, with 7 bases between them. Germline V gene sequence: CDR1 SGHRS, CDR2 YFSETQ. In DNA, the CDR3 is TGCGCCAGCAGCTTGGAGGGAAGCTCCTATAATTCACCCCTCCACTTT. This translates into CASSLEGSSYNSPLHF.

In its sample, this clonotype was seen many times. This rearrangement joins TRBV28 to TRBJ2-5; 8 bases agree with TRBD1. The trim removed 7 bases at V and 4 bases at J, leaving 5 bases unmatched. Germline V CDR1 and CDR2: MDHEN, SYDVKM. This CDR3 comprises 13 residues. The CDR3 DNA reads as TGTGCCAGCACCCCGGACAGGGTAGAGACCCAGTACTTC. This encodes CASTPDRVETQYF.

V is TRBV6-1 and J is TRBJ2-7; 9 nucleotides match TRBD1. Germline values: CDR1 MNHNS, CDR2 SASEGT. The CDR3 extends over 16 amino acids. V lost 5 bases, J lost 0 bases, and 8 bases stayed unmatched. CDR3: CASSMGQGTYSYEQYF. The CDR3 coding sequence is TGTGCCAGCAGTATGGGACAGGGTACCTACTCCTACGAGCAGTACTTC.

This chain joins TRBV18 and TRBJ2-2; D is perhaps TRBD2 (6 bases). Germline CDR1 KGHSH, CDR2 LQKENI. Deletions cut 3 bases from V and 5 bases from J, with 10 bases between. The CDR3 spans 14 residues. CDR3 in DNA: TGTGCCAGCTCACCTAAGGGAGGAACCGGGGAGCTGTTTTTT. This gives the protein CASSPKGGTGELFF. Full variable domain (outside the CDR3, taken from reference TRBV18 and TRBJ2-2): NAGVMQNPRHLVRRRGQEARLRCSPMKGHSHVYWYRQLPEEGLKFMVYLQKENIIDESGMPKERFSAEFPKEGPSILRIQQVVRGDSAAYFCASSPKGGTGELFFGEGSRLTVL.

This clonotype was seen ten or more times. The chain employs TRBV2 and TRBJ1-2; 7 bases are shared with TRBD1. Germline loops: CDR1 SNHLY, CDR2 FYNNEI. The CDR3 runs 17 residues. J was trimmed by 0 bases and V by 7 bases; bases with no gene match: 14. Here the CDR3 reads CASTRFLGTATNYGYTF. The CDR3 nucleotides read TGTGCCAGCACCAGATTTCTGGGGACAGCTACTAACTATGGCTACACCTTC.

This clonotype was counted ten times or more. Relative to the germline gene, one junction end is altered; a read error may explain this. CDR3 sequence: CASSVATGNTIYF. In nucleotides, the CDR3 is TGTGCCAGCAGCGTAGCGACTGGAAACACCATATATTTT. The rearrangement links TRBV7-2 to TRBJ1-3, with no clear D. The CDR3 is 13 amino acids. The germline CDR1 and CDR2 sequences are SGHTA and FQGNSA.

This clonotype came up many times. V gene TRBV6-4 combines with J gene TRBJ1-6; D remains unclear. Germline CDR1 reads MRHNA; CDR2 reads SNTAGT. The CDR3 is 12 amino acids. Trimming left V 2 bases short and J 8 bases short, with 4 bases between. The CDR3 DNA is TGTGCCAGCAGTGACATGGATTCACCCCTCCACTTT. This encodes CASSDMDSPLHF.

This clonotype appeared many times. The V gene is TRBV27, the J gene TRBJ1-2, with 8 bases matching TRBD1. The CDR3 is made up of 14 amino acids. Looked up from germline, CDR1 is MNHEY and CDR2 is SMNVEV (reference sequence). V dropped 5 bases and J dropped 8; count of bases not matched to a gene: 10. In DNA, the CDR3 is TGTGCCAGCAGTGATACAGGGGGTTCTGGGGGCTACACCTTC. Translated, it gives CASSDTGGSGGYTF.

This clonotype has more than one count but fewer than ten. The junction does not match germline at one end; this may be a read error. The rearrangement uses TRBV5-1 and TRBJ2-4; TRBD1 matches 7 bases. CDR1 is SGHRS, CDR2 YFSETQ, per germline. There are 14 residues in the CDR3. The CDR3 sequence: CASSLGQAVDIKYF. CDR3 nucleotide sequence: TGCGCCAGCAGCTTAGGACAGGCGGTGGACATTAAGTACTTC.

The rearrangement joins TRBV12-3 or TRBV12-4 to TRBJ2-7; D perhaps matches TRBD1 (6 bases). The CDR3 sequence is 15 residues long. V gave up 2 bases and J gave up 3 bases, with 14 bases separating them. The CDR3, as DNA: TGTGCCAGCAGTTTATTTCCCGGACAGCTCTACGAGCAGTACTTC. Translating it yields CASSLFPGQLYEQYF.

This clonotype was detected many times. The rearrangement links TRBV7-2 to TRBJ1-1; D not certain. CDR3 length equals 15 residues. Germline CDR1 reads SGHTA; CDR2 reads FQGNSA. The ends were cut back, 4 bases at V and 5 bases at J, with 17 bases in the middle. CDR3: CASSSLEGGRTEAFF. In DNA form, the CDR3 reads TGTGCCAGCAGCTCCCTCGAGGGCGGTAGGACTGAAGCTTTCTTT.

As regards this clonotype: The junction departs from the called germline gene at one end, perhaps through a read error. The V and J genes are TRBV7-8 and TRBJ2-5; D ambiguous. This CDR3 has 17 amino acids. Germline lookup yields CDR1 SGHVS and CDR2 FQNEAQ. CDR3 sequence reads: CASSLAGLGPGKETQYF. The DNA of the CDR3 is TGTGCCAGCAGCTTAGCGGGGTTAGGGCCGGGTAAAGAGACGCAGTACTTC.

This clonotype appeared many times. In nucleotides, the CDR3 is TGTGCCAGCAGTCCCAGGACGGACTATGGCTACACCTTC. Protein product: CASSPRTDYGYTF. The chain recombines TRBV12-3 or TRBV12-4 with TRBJ1-2; D gene ambiguous. V lost 5 bases and J 3 bases, leaving 10 bases between the germline ends. This CDR3 region has 13 residues.

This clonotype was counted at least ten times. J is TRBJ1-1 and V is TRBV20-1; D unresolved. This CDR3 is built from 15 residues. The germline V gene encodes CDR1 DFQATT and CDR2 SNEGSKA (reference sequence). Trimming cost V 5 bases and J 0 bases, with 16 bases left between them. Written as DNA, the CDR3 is TGCAGTGCTGGCCGTAGGTCTTTAATGAACACTGAAGCTTTCTTT. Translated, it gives CSAGRRSLMNTEAFF.

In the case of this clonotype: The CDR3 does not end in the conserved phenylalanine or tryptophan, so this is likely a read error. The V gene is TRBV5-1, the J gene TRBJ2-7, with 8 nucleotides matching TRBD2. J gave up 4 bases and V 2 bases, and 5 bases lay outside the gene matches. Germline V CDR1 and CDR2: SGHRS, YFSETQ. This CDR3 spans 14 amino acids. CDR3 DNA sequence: TGCGCCAGCAGCTTTTCCCAGCGGGGGTACGAGCAGTACTAC. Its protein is CASSFSQRGYEQYY.

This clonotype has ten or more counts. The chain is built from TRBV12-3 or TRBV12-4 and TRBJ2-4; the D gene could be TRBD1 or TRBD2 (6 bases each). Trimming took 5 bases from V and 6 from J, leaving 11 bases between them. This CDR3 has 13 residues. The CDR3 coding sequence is TGTGCCAGCAGTCGGCCGGGGGCAAACATTCAGTACTTC. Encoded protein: CASSRPGANIQYF.

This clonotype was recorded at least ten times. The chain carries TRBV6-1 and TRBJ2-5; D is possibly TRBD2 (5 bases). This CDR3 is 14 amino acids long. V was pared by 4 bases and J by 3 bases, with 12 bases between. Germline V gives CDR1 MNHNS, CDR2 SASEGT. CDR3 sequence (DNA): TGTGCCAGCAGTGCGATAAGCGGTGAAGAGACCCAGTACTTC. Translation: CASSAISGEETQYF.

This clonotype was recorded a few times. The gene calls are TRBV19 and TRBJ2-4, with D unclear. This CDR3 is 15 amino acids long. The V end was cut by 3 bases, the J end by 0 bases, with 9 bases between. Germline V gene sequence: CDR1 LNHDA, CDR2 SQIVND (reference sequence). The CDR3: CASSITGGAKNIQYF. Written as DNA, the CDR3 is TGTGCCAGTAGTATTACCGGCGGAGCCAAAAACATTCAGTACTTC.

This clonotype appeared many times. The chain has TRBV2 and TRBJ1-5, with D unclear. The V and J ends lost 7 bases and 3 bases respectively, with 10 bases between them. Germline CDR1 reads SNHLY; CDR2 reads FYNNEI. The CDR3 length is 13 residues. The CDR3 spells CASNGEANQPQHF. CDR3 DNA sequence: TGTGCCAGCAATGGGGAGGCCAATCAGCCCCAGCATTTT.

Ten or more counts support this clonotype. The CDR3 region is CASSRSSGSRGGTGELFF. The CDR3 DNA reads as TGTGCCAGCTCCCGTTCTAGCGGGAGTCGCGGAGGCACCGGGGAGCTGTTTTTT. The rearrangement uses TRBV9 and TRBJ2-2, with 10 bases that match TRBD2. There are 18 residues in the CDR3. CDR1 is SGDLS and CDR2 is YYNGEE in the germline V gene. V was clipped by 7 bases and J by 4 bases; unmatched bases: 16. Drawing the rest from reference TRBV9 and TRBJ2-2, the complete variable domain is DSGVTQTPKHLITATGQRVTLRCSPRSGDLSVYWYQQSLDQGLQFLIQYYNGEERAKGNILERFSAQQFPDLHSELNLSSLELGDSALYFCASSRSSGSRGGTGELFFGEGSRLTVL.

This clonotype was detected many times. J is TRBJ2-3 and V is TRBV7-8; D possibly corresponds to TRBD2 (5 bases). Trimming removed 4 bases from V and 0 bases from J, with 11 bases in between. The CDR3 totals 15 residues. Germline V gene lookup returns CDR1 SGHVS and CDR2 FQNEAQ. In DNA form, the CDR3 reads TGTGCCAGCAGCTATGGACTTTCTAGCACAGATACGCAGTATTTT. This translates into CASSYGLSSTDTQYF.

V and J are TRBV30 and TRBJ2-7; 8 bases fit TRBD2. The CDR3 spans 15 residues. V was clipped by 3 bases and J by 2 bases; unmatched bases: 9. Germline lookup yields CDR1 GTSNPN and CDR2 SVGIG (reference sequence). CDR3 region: CAWSALSGTPYEQYF. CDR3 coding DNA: TGTGCCTGGAGCGCCCTTAGCGGGACCCCCTACGAGCAGTACTTC.

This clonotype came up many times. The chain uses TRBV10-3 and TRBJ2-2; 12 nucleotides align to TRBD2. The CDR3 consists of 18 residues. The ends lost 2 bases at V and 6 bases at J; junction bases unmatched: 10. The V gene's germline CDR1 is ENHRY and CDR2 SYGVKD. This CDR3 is CAISEPLRLAGDAGELFF. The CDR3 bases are TGTGCCATCAGTGAGCCACTGAGACTAGCGGGAGACGCCGGGGAGCTGTTTTTT.

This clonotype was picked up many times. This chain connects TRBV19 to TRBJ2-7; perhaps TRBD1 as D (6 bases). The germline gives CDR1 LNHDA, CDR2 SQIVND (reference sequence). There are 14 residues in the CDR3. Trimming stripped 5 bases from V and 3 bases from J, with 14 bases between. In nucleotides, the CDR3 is TGTGCCAGTAGTTCCGGACAGACAAACTACGAGCAGTACTTC. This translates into CASSSGQTNYEQYF.

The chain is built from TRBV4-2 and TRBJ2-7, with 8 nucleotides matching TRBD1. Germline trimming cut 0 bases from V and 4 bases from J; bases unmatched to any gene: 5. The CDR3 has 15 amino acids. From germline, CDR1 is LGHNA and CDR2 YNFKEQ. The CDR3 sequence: CASSQDRGRLYEQYF. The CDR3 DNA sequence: TGTGCCAGCAGCCAAGACAGGGGGCGATTATACGAGCAGTACTTC.

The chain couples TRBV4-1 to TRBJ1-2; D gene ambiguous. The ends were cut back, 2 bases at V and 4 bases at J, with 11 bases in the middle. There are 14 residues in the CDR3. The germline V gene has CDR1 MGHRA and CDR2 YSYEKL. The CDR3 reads CASSQSMTGYGYTF. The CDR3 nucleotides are TGCGCCAGCAGCCAATCGATGACTGGCTATGGCTACACCTTC.

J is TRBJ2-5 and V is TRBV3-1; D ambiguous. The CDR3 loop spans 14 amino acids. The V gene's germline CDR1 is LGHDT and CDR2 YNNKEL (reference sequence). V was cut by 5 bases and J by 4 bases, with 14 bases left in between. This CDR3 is CASSDPTAGETQYF. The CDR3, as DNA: TGTGCCAGCAGCGACCCAACGGCAGGAGAGACCCAGTACTTC.

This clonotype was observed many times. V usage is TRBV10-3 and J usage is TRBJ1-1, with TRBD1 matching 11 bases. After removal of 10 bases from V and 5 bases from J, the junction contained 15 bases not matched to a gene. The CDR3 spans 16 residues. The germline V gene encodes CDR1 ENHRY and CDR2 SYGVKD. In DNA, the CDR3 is TGTGCCACCAGAAATACCGGACAGGGGGCGAGGACTGAAGCTTTCTTT. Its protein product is CATRNTGQGARTEAFF.

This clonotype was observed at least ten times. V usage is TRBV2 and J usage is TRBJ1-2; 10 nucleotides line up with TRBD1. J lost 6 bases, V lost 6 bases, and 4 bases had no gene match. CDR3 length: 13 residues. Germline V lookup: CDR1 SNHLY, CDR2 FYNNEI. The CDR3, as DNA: TGTGCCAGCAGGGCCGGGACAGGGGATGGCTACACCTTC. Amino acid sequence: CASRAGTGDGYTF.

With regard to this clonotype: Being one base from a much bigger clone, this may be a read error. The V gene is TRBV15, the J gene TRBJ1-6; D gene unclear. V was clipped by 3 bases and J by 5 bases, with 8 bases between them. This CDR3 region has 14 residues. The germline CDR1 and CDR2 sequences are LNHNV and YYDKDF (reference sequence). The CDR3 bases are TGTGCCACCAGCAGGGCCCAGGATAATTCACCCCTCCACTTT. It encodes CATSRAQDNSPLHF. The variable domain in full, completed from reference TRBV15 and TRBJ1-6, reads DAMVIQNPRYQVTQFGKPVTLSCSQTLNHNVMYWYQQKSSQAPKLLFHYYDKDFNNEADTPDNFQSRRPNTSFCFLDIRSPGLGDTAMYLCATSRAQDNSPLHFGNGTRLTVT.

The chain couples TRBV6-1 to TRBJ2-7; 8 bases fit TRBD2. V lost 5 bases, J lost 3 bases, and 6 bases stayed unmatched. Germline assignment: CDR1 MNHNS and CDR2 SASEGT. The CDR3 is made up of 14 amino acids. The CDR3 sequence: CASSQSGGVYEQYF. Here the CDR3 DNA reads TGTGCCAGCAGTCAAAGCGGGGGTGTCTACGAGCAGTACTTC.